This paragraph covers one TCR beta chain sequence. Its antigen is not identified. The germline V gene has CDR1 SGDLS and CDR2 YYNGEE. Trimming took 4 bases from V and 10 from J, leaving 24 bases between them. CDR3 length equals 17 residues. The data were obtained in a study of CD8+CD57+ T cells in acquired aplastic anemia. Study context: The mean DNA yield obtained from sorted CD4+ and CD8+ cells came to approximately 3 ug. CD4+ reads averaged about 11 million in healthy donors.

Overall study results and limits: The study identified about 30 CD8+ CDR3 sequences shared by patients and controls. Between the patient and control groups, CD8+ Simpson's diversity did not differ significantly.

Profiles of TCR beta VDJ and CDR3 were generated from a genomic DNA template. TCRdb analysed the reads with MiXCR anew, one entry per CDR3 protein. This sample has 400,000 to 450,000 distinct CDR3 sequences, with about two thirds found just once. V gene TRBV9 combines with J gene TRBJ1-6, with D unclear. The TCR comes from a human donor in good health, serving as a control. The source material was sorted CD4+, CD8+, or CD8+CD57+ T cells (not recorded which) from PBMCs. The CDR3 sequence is CASSQRQVETQYSPLHF. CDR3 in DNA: TGTGCCAGCAGCCAACGTCAGGTAGAGACCCAGTACTCACCCCTCCACTTT.